This record concerns one T cell receptor (beta chain) sequence. The data originate from a study of identical twins. TCRdb re-called the 5' RACE reads through MiXCR, storing one row per CDR3 protein. The table includes 450,000 or so distinct CDR3 sequences, 14% detected once. Germline values: CDR1 SGHVS, CDR2 FQNEAQ. V was shortened by 5 bases and J by 0 bases, with 13 bases between the two germline ends. The CDR3 extends over 15 amino acids. This sample also belongs to another study, concerning yellow fever vaccine responses in identical twins.

V is TRBV7-8 and J is TRBJ2-5; perhaps D is TRBD1 or TRBD2 (5 bases each). The sequence came from a woman under 30 in good health. The sequenced sample consisted of CD4+ T cells sorted from blood. In DNA form, the CDR3 reads TGTGCCAGCAGCCCACGGGACCGGTACCAAGAGACCCAGTACTTC. Residues: CASSPRDRYQETQYF.